This T cell receptor beta chain was sequenced in a study of CD4+ T cells in melanoma. This clone was picked up a small number of times. Antigen: not known. Other DNA sequences in the sample encode the same CDR3. Profiled with immunoSEQ multiplex PCR; TCRdb holds only in-frame clones, not every one. The table has 120,000 to 150,000 clones, around 90% seen once. Study outcomes and limitations: Neoantigen-specific CD4+ T cells in melanoma reportedly had diverse differentiation states. CD8+ T cell, macrophage and B cell function reportedly correlated with neoantigen-specific CD4+ T cells.

The receptor was isolated from a human donor with melanoma.

CDR3 sequence: CASSQQGYYEQYF. The CDR3 nucleotides read TGTGCCAGCAGCCAACAGGGTTACTACGAGCAGTACTTC. The rearrangement joins TRBV2 to TRBJ2-7, with a possible D match to TRBD1 (6 bases). V was cut by 6 bases and J by 3 bases, with 12 bases left in between. This CDR3 has 13 residues. Germline CDR1 and CDR2: SNHLY and FYNNEI.